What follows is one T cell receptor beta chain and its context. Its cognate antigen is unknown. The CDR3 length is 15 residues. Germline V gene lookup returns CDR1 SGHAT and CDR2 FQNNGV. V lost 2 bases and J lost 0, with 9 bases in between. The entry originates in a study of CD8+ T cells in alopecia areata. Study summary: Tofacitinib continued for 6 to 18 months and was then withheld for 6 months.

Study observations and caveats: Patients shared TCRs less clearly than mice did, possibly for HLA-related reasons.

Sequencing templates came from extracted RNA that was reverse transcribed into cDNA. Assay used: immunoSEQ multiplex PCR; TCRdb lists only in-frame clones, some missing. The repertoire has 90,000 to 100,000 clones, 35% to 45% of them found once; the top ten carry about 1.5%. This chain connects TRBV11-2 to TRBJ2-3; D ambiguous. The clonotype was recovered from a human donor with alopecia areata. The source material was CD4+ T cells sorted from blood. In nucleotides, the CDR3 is TGTGCCAGCAGCTTAATGGCCTTAAGCACAGATACGCAGTATTTT. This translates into CASSLMALSTDTQYF.